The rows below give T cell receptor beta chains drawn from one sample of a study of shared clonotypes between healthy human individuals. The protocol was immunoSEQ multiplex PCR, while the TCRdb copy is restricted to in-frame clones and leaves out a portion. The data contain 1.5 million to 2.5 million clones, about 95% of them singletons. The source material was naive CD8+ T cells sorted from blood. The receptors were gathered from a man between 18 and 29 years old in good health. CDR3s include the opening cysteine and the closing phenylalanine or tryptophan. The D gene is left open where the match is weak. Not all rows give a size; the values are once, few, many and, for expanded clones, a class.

TGTGCCAGCAGTTTATTGGGTGGGAATCAGCCCCAGCATTTT,CASSLLGGNQPQHF,once,TRBV28,.,TRBJ1-5
TGTGCCAGCAGCTTAAGATCAGCGGGGGAAGAGACCCAGTACTTC,CASSLRSAGEETQYF,.,TRBV13,TRBD2,TRBJ2-5
TGTGCCAGCAGCCTACTAGCGGCCACAGATACGCAGTATTTT,CASSLLAATDTQYF,.,TRBV13,TRBD2,TRBJ2-3
TGTGCCAGCAGTGGACGGGACAAGATCTACGAGCAGTACTTC,CASSGRDKIYEQYF,.,TRBV28,.,TRBJ2-7
TGTGCCAGCTCGGTAGCGGGAACGCTCAATGAGCAGTTCTTC,CASSVAGTLNEQFF,.,TRBV2,TRBD2,TRBJ2-1
TGTGCCAGCACTCCGAACGGGCCCTCCTACAATGAGCAGTTCTTC,CASTPNGPSYNEQFF,.,TRBV27,.,TRBJ2-1
TGCGCCAGCAGTGAGTCGGGCAATTACGAGCAGTACTTC,CASSESGNYEQYF,.,TRBV10-1,.,TRBJ2-7
TGTGCCAGCAGCCAGACGGAGTCGGTCTACGAGCAGTACTTC,CASSQTESVYEQYF,.,TRBV9,.,TRBJ2-7
TGTGCCAGCAGTTTAATAGCGGGGGGGCTTGAGACCCAGTACTTC,CASSLIAGGLETQYF,once,TRBV28,TRBD2,TRBJ2-5
TGTGCCAGCAGCTTGTCCGGGGGGCTCTACGAGCAGTACTTC,CASSLSGGLYEQYF,.,TRBV5-5,.,TRBJ2-7
TGTGCAAGTCGCTTAGGCCCAACGGACAGGGGAAGCGACGAGCAGTACTTC,CASRLGPTDRGSDEQYF,.,TRBV12-2,.,TRBJ2-7
TGCGCCAGCAGCTTTACGGCAGACTACGAGCAGTACTTC,CASSFTADYEQYF,.,TRBV5-1,.,TRBJ2-7
TGTGCCAGCTCCCCATACCGCGAGTACTACGAGCAGTACTTC,CASSPYREYYEQYF,.,TRBV27,.,TRBJ2-7
TGTGCCAGCAGCGTAGGATCAGCCGGCCAGCCGTACGAGCAGTACTTC,CASSVGSAGQPYEQYF,few,TRBV9,.,TRBJ2-7
TGTGCCAGCCGGTGGGGATCCGAAAATACGCAGTATTTT,CASRWGSENTQYF,.,TRBV28,.,TRBJ2-3
TGTGCCAGCAGTCGAATAGTGGCCCAGGGGGCAGACGGGAACACCATATATTTT,CASSRIVAQGADGNTIYF,.,TRBV28,TRBD1,TRBJ1-3
TGTGCCAGCAGCACAGCGGTGGGCTGGCAAGAGACCCAGTACTTC,CASSTAVGWQETQYF,.,TRBV7-9,.,TRBJ2-5
TGTGCCAGCAGCGTAGCGTCGGACGGTGAGCAGTTCTTC,CASSVASDGEQFF,.,TRBV9,.,TRBJ2-1
TGTGCCAGCAGCCCACAGGGAGATCAGCCCCAGCATTTT,CASSPQGDQPQHF,.,TRBV7-8,.,TRBJ1-5
TGCGCCAGCAGGGATCCGGGACTGAGCTACGAGCAGTACTTC,CASRDPGLSYEQYF,.,TRBV4-1,.,TRBJ2-7
TGTGCCAGCAGTTACGAGGGGGCACCTGGAAACACCATATATTTT,CASSYEGAPGNTIYF,.,TRBV6-5,TRBD1,TRBJ1-3
TGTGCCAGCAGTTATAATAGGTGCGGGAGGGCACCGTTC,CASSYNRCGRAPF,.,TRBV6-9,TRBD2,TRBJ2-7
TGCAGCGTTGTACTCGGCTCCTACGAGCAGTACTTC,CSVVLGSYEQYF,.,TRBV29-1,.,TRBJ2-7
TGTGCCAGCAGAGAAGACAGATTGCAACTCTCTGGGGCCAACGTCCTGACTTTC,CASREDRLQLSGANVLTF,.,TRBV6-1,.,TRBJ2-6
TGTGCCAGCAGTTACCGGACAGGGTGGACTGAAGCTTTCTTT,CASSYRTGWTEAFF,.,TRBV6-5,TRBD1,TRBJ1-1
TGTGCCAGCAGTTTAGAGGACAGGCCGCCGGAAGAGCAGTACTTC,CASSLEDRPPEEQYF,.,TRBV28,TRBD1,TRBJ2-7
TGCGCCAGCAGCGATTCCGGGAACACTGAAGCTTTCTTT,CASSDSGNTEAFF,once,TRBV5-1,.,TRBJ1-1
TGTGCCAGCAGTCCCCGCGCAGGGATGGATGGCTACACCTTC,CASSPRAGMDGYTF,.,TRBV27,.,TRBJ1-2
TGTGCCAGCCGTCCCTTCCTGCTCACAGATACGCAGTATTTT,CASRPFLLTDTQYF,.,TRBV27,.,TRBJ2-3
TGTGCCAGCAGTGAATGGATAGGGAACACTGAAGCTTTCTTT,CASSEWIGNTEAFF,.,TRBV6-1,.,TRBJ1-1
TGCGCCAGCAGCCAAGACTGGGGTCTGAACACTGAAGCTTTCTTT,CASSQDWGLNTEAFF,.,TRBV4-1,.,TRBJ1-1
TGTGCCAGCAGCTTAGACAGCGAGACAGATACGCAGTATTTT,CASSLDSETDTQYF,.,TRBV7-2,.,TRBJ2-3
TGTGCCAGCAGTTTCCCAACCGGGCCCGGGGAGCTGTTTTTT,CASSFPTGPGELFF,.,TRBV28,.,TRBJ2-2
TGTGCCAGCAGTAACGGGAACATTCAGTACTTC,CASSNGNIQYF,.,TRBV9,.,TRBJ2-4
TGTGCCAGCAGTAGGACAGGGAACACCGGGGAGCTGTTTTTT,CASSRTGNTGELFF,.,TRBV27,TRBD1,TRBJ2-2
TGTGCCAGCAGTGCCACAGGGTCCCCCTACGAGCAGTACTTC,CASSATGSPYEQYF,.,TRBV27,.,TRBJ2-7
TGTGCCAGCAGTGATGCGGGGCGGTCCTACGAGCAGTACTTC,CASSDAGRSYEQYF,.,TRBV6-1,.,TRBJ2-7
TGTGCCAGCAGTTGGCCCACCGGGGAGCTGTTTTTT,CASSWPTGELFF,.,TRBV6-5,.,TRBJ2-2
TGTGCCAGCAGCCTGAGGGCTAGCGGTGGGGCAGATACGCAGTATTTT,CASSLRASGGADTQYF,.,TRBV4-2,TRBD2,TRBJ2-3
TGCGCCAGCAGCCGACTACTAGCGGGAGGAGAGACCCAGTACTTC,CASSRLLAGGETQYF,.,TRBV4-3,TRBD2,TRBJ2-5
TGCGCCAGCAGCCCTCCTTCGGGGGGTTTTTACAATGAGCAGTTCTTC,CASSPPSGGFYNEQFF,.,TRBV4-1,TRBD2,TRBJ2-1
TGTGCCAGCGGCGGACTTACCTACGAGCAGTACTTC,CASGGLTYEQYF,.,TRBV2,.,TRBJ2-7
TGTGCCAGCAGCCTACGGGACAGAAAAGAGACCCAGTACTTC,CASSLRDRKETQYF,once,TRBV11-3,TRBD1,TRBJ2-5
TGTGCCAGCAGTGCCAGGACAGGAAGGGATGAAAAACTGTTTTTT,CASSARTGRDEKLFF,.,TRBV25-1,TRBD1,TRBJ1-4
TGTGCCAGCCACGGGACAGTAAATCAGCCCCAGCATTTT,CASHGTVNQPQHF,.,TRBV2,TRBD1,TRBJ1-5
TGCAGTGCGGGAGGTAGCTACGAGCAGTACTTC,CSAGGSYEQYF,.,TRBV20-1,.,TRBJ2-7
TGTGCCAGCAGCCTGGCGGGGGCGGGAGAGACCCAGTACTTC,CASSLAGAGETQYF,.,TRBV27,.,TRBJ2-5
TGCAGCGTTGATGCCACAAGACTAGTAGACAATGAGCAGTTCTTC,CSVDATRLVDNEQFF,.,TRBV29-1,.,TRBJ2-1
TGTGCCAGTGGGGGACAGAACCAAGAGACCCAGTACTTC,CASGGQNQETQYF,.,TRBV19,TRBD1,TRBJ2-5
TGTGCCAGCAGCTGGAGGGTCTACGAGCAGTACTTC,CASSWRVYEQYF,.,TRBV5-6,.,TRBJ2-7
TGCGCCAGCAGCCAGAACGGACAGCTGAATCAGCCCCAGCATTTT,CASSQNGQLNQPQHF,.,TRBV4-1,.,TRBJ1-5
TGTGCCAGCAGCTTGTTGAATTCACCCCTCCACTTT,CASSLLNSPLHF,.,TRBV9,.,TRBJ1-6
TGTGCCAGCAGCTTCTCAGGGGGCGAGGATGGCTACACCTTC,CASSFSGGEDGYTF,once,TRBV11-2,TRBD1,TRBJ1-2
TGCGCCAGCAGTGAAATAGCGGGAGTGTACAATGAGCAGTTCTTC,CASSEIAGVYNEQFF,.,TRBV10-2,TRBD2,TRBJ2-1
TGTGCCAGCAGCTTCGTCCAGGGGACCTACGAGCAGTACTTC,CASSFVQGTYEQYF,.,TRBV6-5,.,TRBJ2-7
TGTGCCAGCAGCTGGGGGGACTCCTACGAGCAGTACTTC,CASSWGDSYEQYF,few,TRBV5-6,.,TRBJ2-7
TGTGCCAGCGTGACCGGGGGCGGTGTAAACAATGAGCAGTTCTTC,CASVTGGGVNNEQFF,.,TRBV28,.,TRBJ2-1
TGCGCCAGCAGCCAAACGATAGTGCAAGAGACCCAGTACTTC,CASSQTIVQETQYF,once,TRBV4-3,.,TRBJ2-5
TGTGCCAGCAGCGAGCGGTCTCCCGGCAATGAGCAGTTCTTC,CASSERSPGNEQFF,.,TRBV13,.,TRBJ2-1
TGTGCCAGCAGCTTAAACGAGCAGTACTTC,CASSLNEQYF,.,TRBV5-8,.,TRBJ2-7